The clone carrying this TCR beta chain was picked up many times. The germline V and J ends were trimmed by 0 bases and 4 bases, with 4 bases remaining between them. The V gene's germline CDR1 is KGHSH and CDR2 LQKENI. The CDR3 sequence is 13 residues long. TCRdb redid the calling of the RT-PCR reads with MiXCR, one entry per CDR3 protein. This table has hundreds of thousands of distinct CDR3 sequences, approximately 15% appearing once. Material for sequencing was memory CD4+ T cells from blood. This TCR came from a female donor in good health, serving as a healthy control. This sequence joins TRBV18 and TRBJ1-5; D is undetermined. This chain's CDR3 is CASSPPGNQPQHF. As DNA, the CDR3 is TGTGCCAGCTCACCACCGGGAAATCAGCCCCAGCATTTT. The full variable domain, in which reference TRBV18 and TRBJ1-5 provide the parts outside the CDR3, is NAGVMQNPRHLVRRRGQEARLRCSPMKGHSHVYWYRQLPEEGLKFMVYLQKENIIDESGMPKERFSAEFPKEGPSILRIQQVVRGDSAAYFCASSPPGNQPQHFGDGTRLSIL.